A single TCR beta chain is shown here with its context. This sample stems from a study of radiation and T cells in renal cell carcinoma. Time point given: blood 2 weeks post-SBRT. The treatment here: 15 Gy SBRT to primary tumor, nephrectomy 4 weeks later. TCRdb keeps only in-frame clones here, not all; method: immunoSEQ multiplex PCR. The table lists about 120,000 clones, about 81% of them singletons. This CDR3 spans 12 amino acids. Deletions cut 8 bases from V and 0 bases from J, with 8 bases between. The V gene's germline CDR1 is GTSNPN and CDR2 SVGIG (reference sequence). This clonotype was sampled from a man aged 45-60 years with renal cell carcinoma. The sequenced sample was blood, obtained from a patient whose treatment included radiotherapy and nephrectomy. The chain has TRBV30 and TRBJ2-1, with a possible D match to TRBD2 (6 bases). The CDR3 bases are TGTGCCGGGGGGTTCTCCTACAATGAGCAGTTCTTC. Residues: CAGGFSYNEQFF.